A selection of T cell receptor beta chains follows, all from one sample in a study of spatial heterogeneity in lung cancer. TCRdb itself ran the 5' RACE reads through MiXCR, one entry per CDR3 protein. The table shows some 30,000 distinct CDR3 sequences, with more than 9% occurring only once. The sample here was PBMCs, taken at follow-up. The receptor set was obtained from a female donor with early-stage non-small cell lung cancer. Each CDR3 is given with its conserved first and last residue. A D gene is named only where the DNA matches it firmly. Clone size is given for some rows only: seen once, a few or many times, or a class if the clone is expanded.

D	V	size	J	DNA	CDR3
TRBD1	TRBV28	many	TRBJ1-5	TGTGCCAGCCACCCACAGGGGGGCGGCTATCAGCCCCAGCATTTT	CASHPQGGGYQPQHF
.	TRBV30	many	TRBJ2-5	TGTGCCTGGAGTGTTTGGGGCAGCCCGTCAGGGACCCAGTACTTC	CAWSVWGSPSGTQYF
.	TRBV7-2	.	TRBJ2-5	TGTGCCAGCAGCTTATCTCGGACTTACCAAGAGACCCAGTACTTC	CASSLSRTYQETQYF
TRBD2	TRBV29-1	few	TRBJ2-7	TGCAGCGTTGTGGGGACTGAAAGGGTTAGCGGGGGCCTCTACGAGCAGTACTTC	CSVVGTERVSGGLYEQYF
TRBD2	TRBV7-2	.	TRBJ2-1	TGTGCCAGCAGCTTAACAGCGGGGGTCTCTAATGAGCAGTTCTTC	CASSLTAGVSNEQFF
TRBD2	TRBV6-2/TRBV6-3	once	TRBJ2-1	TGTGCCAGCAGTCCGAGTTTAGCGGGGGATCCCAATGAGCAGTTCTTC	CASSPSLAGDPNEQFF
.	TRBV28	.	TRBJ2-7	TGTGCCAGCAGTATCGGACCCTCCGAGCAGTACTTC	CASSIGPSEQYF
.	TRBV20-1	.	TRBJ2-2	TGCAGTGCTCCTAGCCACACCGGGGAGCTGTTTTTT	CSAPSHTGELFF
TRBD1	TRBV2	many	TRBJ1-4	TGTGCCAGCAGCTCAGGGGGGACGGGTAATGAAAAACTGTTTTTT	CASSSGGTGNEKLFF
.	TRBV19	many	TRBJ2-2	TGTGCCAGTAGTATCGTACAGCAAGCCGGGGAGCTGTTTTTT	CASSIVQQAGELFF
TRBD1	TRBV6-1	.	TRBJ2-1	TGTGCCAGCAGTGTTTACAGGGGGCGCTTGGATGAGCAGTTCTTC	CASSVYRGRLDEQFF
TRBD2	TRBV6-2/TRBV6-3	.	TRBJ2-1	TGTGCCAGCAGAACATCTAGCGGGGGCCCCTCAGGGTACAATGAGCAGTTCTTC	CASRTSSGGPSGYNEQFF
.	TRBV7-8	many	TRBJ2-3	TGTGCCAGCAGCTTAGTGCTGGCTCTAGAAACAGATACGCAGTATTTT	CASSLVLALETDTQYF
.	TRBV21-1	many	TRBJ2-7	TGTGCCAGCAGCAAAGAGGGGACAGAGAACGAGCAGTACTTC	CASSKEGTENEQYF
.	TRBV6-2/TRBV6-3	few	TRBJ1-6	TGTGCCAGCAGTCGAATTCCGGGAGGGAGTTCACCCCTCCACTTT	CASSRIPGGSSPLHF
TRBD2	TRBV28	many	TRBJ2-1	TGTGCCAGCAGTCCCCCTAGCGGGGGGGCAATTGAGCAGTTCTTC	CASSPPSGGAIEQFF
TRBD1	TRBV29-1	many	TRBJ2-7	TGCAGCGTTGCCCCGTTGACAGGGTCCTACGAGCAGTACTTC	CSVAPLTGSYEQYF
.	TRBV15	.	TRBJ1-2	TGTGCCACCAGCAGAGATAAGGTGAACTATGGCTACACCTTC	CATSRDKVNYGYTF
TRBD2	TRBV7-9	.	TRBJ2-1	TGTGTCAGCAGCTTAGCGGCGGTAGCGGGGCTCAATGAGCAGTTCTTC	CVSSLAAVAGLNEQFF
.	TRBV12-3/TRBV12-4	medium-sized	TRBJ2-2	TGTGCCAGCAGGCCGCCCCGGAACACCGGGGAGCTGTTTTTT	CASRPPRNTGELFF
TRBD1	TRBV29-1	medium-sized	TRBJ1-1	TGCAGCGTCGAGGGACAGGGGGCGTCTGAAGCTTTCTTT	CSVEGQGASEAFF
.	TRBV7-9	many	TRBJ1-4	TGTGCCAGCAGCTTAGTTTCGTCTGAAAAACTGTTTTTT	CASSLVSSEKLFF
.	TRBV28	.	TRBJ2-7	TGTGCCAGCAGTTTAGGATCGGAGGAGTACTTC	CASSLGSEEYF
.	TRBV7-9	.	TRBJ2-1	TGTGCCAGCAGCTTCAATGAGCAGTTCTTC	CASSFNEQFF
TRBD2	TRBV28	many	TRBJ2-7	TGTGCCAGCAGGCTTAAGCGGGGGCCCACTTACGAGCAGTACTTC	CASRLKRGPTYEQYF
.	TRBV3-1	many	TRBJ1-1	TGTGCCAGCAGCCAGGGAGGGTTGGGGAACACTGAAGCTTTCTTT	CASSQGGLGNTEAFF
.	TRBV18	many	TRBJ1-2	TGTGCCAGCTCCGAACCGGACTATGGCTACACCTTC	CASSEPDYGYTF
TRBD1	TRBV7-9	many	TRBJ1-2	TGTGCCAGCAGCCCCTTCGACAGGGCGGAGATCTCCTTC	CASSPFDRAEISF
.	TRBV12-3/TRBV12-4	.	TRBJ2-4	TGTGCCAGCAGTTTGGAGACTCTCAGGATTCAGTACTTC	CASSLETLRIQYF